These 20 T cell receptor beta chains originate from one sample sequenced in a study of technical replicates of blood from a few donors. Clones were read by immunoSEQ multiplex PCR, and TCRdb kept only the in-frame ones, dropping some. The data hold 65,000 to 75,000 clones, with roughly 86% observed a single time. Material for sequencing was PBMCs. The receptor source for this set is a human donor in good health. Some clones in this sample may be carry-over from other donors' samples.

This clone was counted once. DNA for the CDR3: TGTGCCACCAGCAGAGAGCGGGGGGCACAAGAGACCCAGTACTTC. The encoded protein is CATSRERGAQETQYF. The chain carries TRBV15 and TRBJ2-5; the match to TRBD2 covers 8 bases. The trim removed 0 bases at V and 2 bases at J, leaving 2 bases unmatched. The CDR3 is 15 residues long. CDR1 LNHNV and CDR2 YYDKDF come from the germline V gene (reference sequence).

The CDR3 nucleotides read TGTGCCAGCAGTTTCCTGACAGACCAGCATTTT. Translating it yields CASSFLTDQHF. This rearrangement joins TRBV28 to TRBJ1-5; D perhaps matches TRBD1 (5 bases). Germline CDR1 reads MDHEN; CDR2 reads SYDVKM. The CDR3 is 11 residues long. The V end was cut by 3 bases, the J end by 12 bases, with 9 bases between.

The V and J genes are TRBV30 and TRBJ2-3, with a weak D call TRBD2 (5 bases). Deletions cut 5 bases from V and 2 bases from J, with 11 bases between. CDR3 length: 13 residues. Germline V gene lookup returns CDR1 GTSNPN and CDR2 SVGIG (reference sequence). The CDR3 region is CAWDYRTTDTQYF. As DNA, the CDR3 is TGTGCCTGGGACTACCGAACCACAGATACGCAGTATTTT.

V and J are TRBV4-2 and TRBJ2-1; 7 bases agree with TRBD1. Germline trimming cut 4 bases from V and 4 bases from J; bases unmatched to any gene: 7. The germline gives CDR1 LGHNA, CDR2 YNFKEQ. This CDR3 spans 15 amino acids. DNA for the CDR3: TGTGCCAGCAGCCGGGTAGGGACAGAGTACAATGAGCAGTTCTTC. Residues: CASSRVGTEYNEQFF.

Of note for this clone: Other DNA sequences in this sample translate to the same CDR3. Here the CDR3 reads CASRGTGFNEKLFF. DNA for the CDR3: TGTGCCAGCAGGGGGACAGGTTTTAATGAAAAACTGTTTTTT. The V call is TRBV2, the J call TRBJ1-4, with TRBD1 identical over 8 bases. The CDR3 is 14 amino acids. Germline V lookup: CDR1 SNHLY, CDR2 FYNNEI. The trim removed 6 bases at V and 4 bases at J, leaving 4 bases unmatched.

The gene calls are TRBV7-2 and TRBJ2-7; 10 bases agree with TRBD2. Per the germline V gene, CDR1 is SGHTA and CDR2 is FQGNSA. The CDR3 is 15 residues long. V trimming: 2 bases; J trimming: 0 bases; junction bases outside the gene matches: 1. Written as DNA, the CDR3 is TGTGCCAGCAGCTTACGGACTAGCGGCTCCTACGAGCAGTACTTC. Translating gives CASSLRTSGSYEQYF.

V usage is TRBV9 and J usage is TRBJ2-3; 9 bases agree with TRBD2. The length of the CDR3 is 17 residues. V lost 0 bases and J lost 1; bases outside the gene matches: 6. Per germline, CDR1 SGDLS and CDR2 YYNGEE. The CDR3 coding sequence is TGTGCCAGCAGCGTAGCGATAGTAGCGGGGGGCACAGATACGCAGTATTTT. Translating it yields CASSVAIVAGGTDTQYF. Full variable domain (remainder filled in from reference TRBV9 and TRBJ2-3): DSGVTQTPKHLITATGQRVTLRCSPRSGDLSVYWYQQSLDQGLQFLIQYYNGEERAKGNILERFSAQQFPDLHSELNLSSLELGDSALYFCASSVAIVAGGTDTQYFGPGTRLTVL.

J is TRBJ2-2 and V is TRBV5-1; D gene uncertain. V dropped 0 bases and J dropped 5 bases, with 5 bases sitting between them. The germline V gene encodes CDR1 SGHRS and CDR2 YFSETQ. This CDR3 contains 13 residues. CDR3 in DNA: TGCGCCAGCAGCTTGGTTGCGACCGGGGAGCTGTTTTTT. This gives the protein CASSLVATGELFF.

The V and J genes are TRBV4-2 and TRBJ2-7; 9 bases map to TRBD2. Germline CDR1 is LGHNA and CDR2 is YNFKEQ. V dropped 0 bases and J dropped 6; count of bases not matched to a gene: 6. This CDR3 comprises 15 residues. CDR3 region: CASSQETGTSSEQYF. Here the CDR3 DNA reads TGTGCCAGCAGCCAAGAGACCGGGACTAGCTCCGAGCAGTACTTC.

J is TRBJ2-7 and V is TRBV7-8; 8 positions agree with TRBD2. Germline V lookup: CDR1 SGHVS, CDR2 FQNEAQ. CDR3 length: 14 residues. V gave up 6 bases and J gave up 1 base; unmatched junction bases: 5. The CDR3 region is CASRPTSASYEQYF. CDR3 DNA: TGTGCCAGCAGACCGACTAGCGCTTCCTACGAGCAGTACTTC.

V and J are TRBV7-9 and TRBJ1-3; the D is unclear. The CDR3 is 18 amino acids. Between the trimmed V and J ends, which lost 1 base and 0 bases, there was a span of 16 bases. The V gene's germline CDR1 is SEHNR and CDR2 FQNEAQ (reference sequence). The CDR3 loop is CASSLGMYQGSSGNTIYF. The CDR3 DNA follows: TGTGCCAGCAGCTTAGGCATGTATCAAGGGAGCTCTGGAAACACCATATATTTT.

This chain uses TRBV5-4 with TRBJ1-1; D unclear. Per germline, CDR1 SGHNT and CDR2 YYREEE (reference sequence). The CDR3 sequence is 13 residues long. V was pared by 0 bases and J by 1 base, with 4 bases between. CDR3 region: CASSLAPNTEAFF. The CDR3 DNA sequence: TGTGCCAGCAGCTTGGCTCCGAACACTGAAGCTTTCTTT.

V and J are TRBV2 and TRBJ1-4, with D maybe TRBD1 (6 bases). This CDR3 is built from 13 residues. CDR1 SNHLY and CDR2 FYNNEI come from the germline V gene. Trimming pared 6 bases from V and 1 base from J, leaving 6 bases between. CDR3 DNA sequence: TGTGCCAGCAGCAGGGGAACTAATGAAAAACTGTTTTTT. As protein: CASSRGTNEKLFF.

The chain couples TRBV7-6 to TRBJ2-5; the D gene is possibly TRBD1 (6 bases). This CDR3 region has 14 residues. V dropped 3 bases and J dropped 5 bases, with 13 bases sitting between them. Germline CDR1 reads SGHVS; CDR2 reads FNYEAQ. CDR3 nucleotide sequence: TGTGCCAGCAGCTTCTGGGGGCCGGAGGAGACCCAGTACTTC. Translation gives CASSFWGPEETQYF.

The rearrangement joins TRBV14 to TRBJ2-7, with 9 bases lining up with TRBD2. This CDR3 spans 15 amino acids. V shed 4 bases, J shed 0 bases, and the junction held 4 bases outside the gene matches. Germline loops: CDR1 SGHDN, CDR2 FVKESK. CDR3 in DNA: TGTGCCAGCAGCCCAACTAGCGGGTCCTCCTACGAGCAGTACTTC. Its protein is CASSPTSGSSYEQYF. Together with reference TRBV14 and TRBJ2-7, the CDR3 gives the full variable domain: EAGVTQFPSHSVIEKGQTVTLRCDPISGHDNLYWYRRVMGKEIKFLLHFVKESKQDESGMPNNRFLAERTGGTYSTLKVQPAELEDSGVYFCASSPTSGSSYEQYFGPGTRLTVT.

The J gene is TRBJ1-4, the V gene TRBV5-1; TRBD1 is a possible D gene (6 bases). Between the trimmed V and J ends, which lost 2 bases and 1 base, there was a span of 9 bases. CDR1 is SGHRS, CDR2 YFSETQ, per germline. This CDR3 contains 15 residues. The CDR3 protein is CASSLSTGTNEKLFF. CDR3 in DNA: TGCGCCAGCAGCTTATCGACAGGAACTAATGAAAAACTGTTTTTT.

This rearrangement joins TRBV7-9 to TRBJ2-1; the D gene is possibly TRBD1 (6 bases). Trimming pared 1 base from V and 14 bases from J, leaving 12 bases between. The CDR3 length is 12 residues. Germline V CDR1 and CDR2: SEHNR, FQNEAQ (reference sequence). CDR3 loop: CASSLGDMGKFF. DNA for the CDR3: TGTGCCAGCAGCTTAGGGGACATGGGGAAGTTCTTC.

V usage is TRBV6-5 and J usage is TRBJ2-3; weak D call: TRBD2 (7 bases). This CDR3 spans 15 amino acids. The V end lost 6 bases, the J end lost 8 bases, and 21 bases lay between the germline ends. Per the germline V gene, CDR1 is MNHEY and CDR2 is SVGAGI. CDR3 coding DNA: TGTGCCAGCAGCCCCGGGGGCGGGGGCCTGGGTACGCAGTATTTT. Its protein product is CASSPGGGGLGTQYF.

J is TRBJ2-5 and V is TRBV30; D might be TRBD2 (6 bases). Trimming cost V 0 bases and J 7 bases, with 12 bases left between them. CDR3 length: 13 residues. From germline, CDR1 is GTSNPN and CDR2 SVGIG (reference sequence). CDR3 nucleotide sequence: TGTGCCTGGAGTGTAGACGGGAGAGCGACCCAGTACTTC. Translated, it gives CAWSVDGRATQYF.

The DNA of the CDR3 is TGCGCCAGCAGCCAAGATTTAGGAAACACCATATATTTT. Its translation: CASSQDLGNTIYF. The rearrangement uses TRBV4-3 and TRBJ1-3; no clear D gene. The CDR3 is 13 amino acids. V lost 0 bases, J lost 4 bases, and 4 bases lay in between. Germline V gene sequence: CDR1 LGHNA, CDR2 YSLEER.